These 28 T cell receptor beta chains share one sample of origin, sequenced in a study of patients and donors after allogeneic stem cell transplantation. TCRdb ran MiXCR on the RT-PCR reads and lists one entry per CDR3 protein. Seen here are over 400,000 distinct CDR3 sequences, under 20% observed once, and the top ten hold less than 9.5%. Specimen: blood, either unsorted or a sorted T cell fraction (not recorded which). Receptors originate from a human donor who was either an allogeneic HSCT recipient or a stem cell or donor lymphocyte infusion donor (not recorded which). It is not recorded whose cells these are; they may come from a transplant donor.

Note on this clonotype: Just one base apart from a much larger clone, this may be a read error. V is TRBV12-3 or TRBV12-4 and J is TRBJ2-1, with TRBD1 as a possible D gene (6 bases). V was pared by 3 bases and J by 8 bases, with 8 bases between. The CDR3 is 12 amino acids. The CDR3 DNA follows: TGTGCCAGCAGTTTTGGGGGCTATGAGCAGTTCTTC. The encoded protein is CASSFGGYEQFF.

This clonotype was observed a few times. V is TRBV15 and J is TRBJ2-7, with 10 bases that match TRBD1. Germline assignment: CDR1 LNHNV and CDR2 YYDKDF (reference sequence). There are 16 residues in the CDR3. Losses at the gene ends were 4 bases for V and 3 bases for J; bases not matched to a gene: 9. The chain's CDR3 is CATSNRGRTGGYEQYF. Here the CDR3 DNA reads TGTGCCACCAGCAATAGGGGTCGGACAGGGGGCTACGAGCAGTACTTC.

The rearrangement uses TRBV4-1 and TRBJ1-1; 9 bases match TRBD1. The length of the CDR3 is 17 residues. Trimming at V came to 1 base and at J to 4 bases, leaving 10 bases not matched to a gene. Per germline, CDR1 MGHRA and CDR2 YSYEKL. CDR3: CASSQATDRGAGTEAFF. CDR3 nucleotides: TGCGCCAGCAGCCAAGCAACGGACAGGGGCGCCGGCACTGAAGCTTTCTTT.

The gene calls are TRBV18 and TRBJ1-6, with D hard to call. The CDR3 runs to 14 residues. Trimming cost V 2 bases and J 5 bases, with 7 bases left between them. The germline CDR1 and CDR2 sequences are KGHSH and LQKENI. The CDR3 reads CASSPSGNNSPLHF. CDR3 nucleotides: TGTGCCAGCTCACCATCAGGCAATAATTCACCCCTCCACTTT.

Remarks on this clonotype: The junction does not match germline at one end; this may be a read error. V usage is TRBV7-7 and J usage is TRBJ2-1; 9 nucleotides match TRBD2. CDR3 size: 18 residues. The germline gives CDR1 SSHAT, CDR2 FNYEAQ (reference sequence). The CDR3 region has the DNA TGTGCTAGCAGCTTAAAAGCGGGGGGTCCTACCTCCTACAATGAGCAGTTCTTC. It is translated as CASSLKAGGPTSYNEQFF. The whole variable domain, filled in from reference TRBV7-7 and TRBJ2-1, reads GAGVSQSPRYKVTKRGQDVTLRCDPISSHATLYWYQQALGQGPEFLTYFNYEAQPDKSGLPSDRFSAERPEGSISTLTIQRTEQRDSAMYRCASSLKAGGPTSYNEQFFGPGTRLTVL.

In its sample, this clonotype was seen a few times. V is TRBV12-3 or TRBV12-4 and J is TRBJ2-1; TRBD1 or TRBD2 may be the D gene (6 bases each). The CDR3 contains 15 residues. Trimming left V 6 bases short and J 9 bases short, with 21 bases between. CDR3 in DNA: TGTGCCAGCAGACCTCTCGGCGTGGGGGGCCCTGAGCAGTTCTTC. This encodes CASRPLGVGGPEQFF.

This chain uses TRBV24-1 with TRBJ2-3, with a possible D match to TRBD2 (5 bases). Trimming pared 4 bases from V and 1 base from J, leaving 5 bases between. Germline V gives CDR1 KGHDR, CDR2 SFDVKD. There are 13 residues in the CDR3. This chain's CDR3 is CATSERGTDTQYF. CDR3 DNA: TGTGCCACCAGTGAGAGGGGCACAGATACGCAGTATTTT.

The chain employs TRBV7-9 and TRBJ2-3, with D possibly being TRBD1 (5 bases). Deletions cut 5 bases from V and 4 bases from J, with 16 bases between. The CDR3 spans 15 residues. The germline V gene encodes CDR1 SEHNR and CDR2 FQNEAQ (reference sequence). The CDR3, as DNA: TGTGCCAGCAGCCCCCATCGTCAGGGCCCAGATACGCAGTATTTT. It specifies CASSPHRQGPDTQYF.

This clonotype has more than one count but fewer than ten. The chain is built from TRBV20-1 and TRBJ2-5; 9 bases fit TRBD2. Germline V gene lookup returns CDR1 DFQATT and CDR2 SNEGSKA (reference sequence). The CDR3 contains 16 residues. Unmatched junction bases numbered 9, after V lost 2 bases and J lost 2 bases. CDR3 sequence reads: CSARYTGTSLQETQYF. The CDR3 nucleotides read TGCAGTGCTAGATACACCGGGACTAGCCTTCAAGAGACCCAGTACTTC.

This clonotype showed up just a few times. The rearrangement links TRBV29-1 to TRBJ2-7, with 7 positions matching TRBD1. V was clipped by 4 bases and J by 6 bases; unmatched bases: 3. This CDR3 comprises 11 residues. Looked up from germline, CDR1 is SQVTM and CDR2 is ANQGSEA. The DNA for the CDR3 is TGCAGCGTTGGGGACAGAACCGAGCAGTACTTC. This translates into CSVGDRTEQYF.

The rearrangement uses TRBV7-9 and TRBJ2-1, with TRBD1 identical over 11 bases. The CDR3 sequence is 15 residues long. Looked up from germline, CDR1 is SEHNR and CDR2 is FQNEAQ (reference sequence). V lost 5 bases and J lost 6; bases outside the gene matches: 6. Written as DNA, the CDR3 is TGTGCCAGCAGCCACGGGACAGGGGGTAGCAATGAGCAGTTCTTC. As protein: CASSHGTGGSNEQFF.

In its sample, this clonotype was seen many times. The chain is built from TRBV5-1 and TRBJ2-1; TRBD1 agrees at 8 bases. J was trimmed by 1 base and V by 6 bases; bases with no gene match: 6. The germline gives CDR1 SGHRS, CDR2 YFSETQ. The CDR3 contains 15 residues. CDR3 sequence (DNA): TGCGCCAGCACCAAGGACAGGGTATCCTACAATGAGCAGTTCTTC. Residues: CASTKDRVSYNEQFF.

This clonotype was detected many times. This chain joins TRBV10-3 and TRBJ1-1; TRBD1 aligns across 7 bases. Trimming removed 10 bases from V and 1 base from J; junction bases left unmatched: 9. The CDR3 has 14 amino acids. The germline V gene encodes CDR1 ENHRY and CDR2 SYGVKD. The CDR3 DNA follows: TGTGCCACCTATCAGGGACAGAAGAACACTGAAGCTTTCTTT. Encoded protein: CATYQGQKNTEAFF.

This clonotype was seen a handful of times. This chain's CDR3 is CASSLVGGITEAFF. In DNA form, the CDR3 reads TGTGCCAGCAGCTTGGTTGGGGGAATCACTGAAGCTTTCTTT. V usage is TRBV5-5 and J usage is TRBJ1-1, with D possibly TRBD1 on 5 matching bases. The CDR3 has 14 amino acids. Trimming removed 0 bases from V and 4 bases from J, with 10 bases in between. Per the germline V gene, CDR1 is SGHKS and CDR2 is YYEKEE (reference sequence).

The V call is TRBV24-1, the J call TRBJ2-2; 7 positions agree with TRBD2. V lost 6 bases to trimming and J lost 1 base; unmatched junction nucleotides: 10. The length of the CDR3 is 17 residues. Germline loops: CDR1 KGHDR, CDR2 SFDVKD. This CDR3 is CATSSPGAGVNTGELFF. In DNA, the CDR3 is TGTGCCACCAGTTCCCCAGGTGCGGGAGTGAACACCGGGGAGCTGTTTTTT.

The chain is built from TRBV7-9 and TRBJ1-1; unclear D gene. Germline lookup yields CDR1 SEHNR and CDR2 FQNEAQ (reference sequence). The CDR3 covers 17 residues. The V gene lost 1 base and the J gene lost 1 base, with 16 bases spanning the gap. CDR3 DNA: TGTGCCAGCAGCTTAGATTGGAGGGTTCCCCAGAACACTGAAGCTTTCTTT. Its translation is CASSLDWRVPQNTEAFF.

In this sample, this clonotype turned up a few times. The CDR3 spells CASSGGWLRTLNNEQFF. CDR3 in DNA: TGTGCCAGCAGCGGTGGGTGGTTGAGGACTCTAAACAATGAGCAGTTCTTC. The chain links TRBV7-2 to TRBJ2-1; D possibly corresponds to TRBD2 (5 bases). Trimming shortened V by 5 bases and J by 5 bases, and 22 bases separated the two germline ends. Per the germline V gene, CDR1 is SGHTA and CDR2 is FQGNSA. This CDR3 spans 17 amino acids.

V gene TRBV2 combines with J gene TRBJ1-5; unclear D gene. Germline values: CDR1 SNHLY, CDR2 FYNNEI. V was shortened by 7 bases and J by 6 bases, with 19 bases between the two germline ends. This CDR3 spans 15 amino acids. CDR3 loop: CASKSRAIGSQPQHF. In DNA, the CDR3 is TGTGCCAGCAAATCCCGGGCCATCGGGAGTCAGCCCCAGCATTTT.

The chain combines TRBV6-1 with TRBJ1-1, with TRBD1 matching 11 bases. The length of the CDR3 is 13 residues. J lost 5 bases, V lost 7 bases, and 3 bases had no gene match. The germline gives CDR1 MNHNS, CDR2 SASEGT. The CDR3 loop reads CASIGQGATEAFF. CDR3 sequence (DNA): TGTGCCAGCATAGGACAGGGGGCGACTGAAGCTTTCTTT.

This clonotype was seen a few times. The chain joins TRBV4-3 to TRBJ1-3, with TRBD1 as a possible D gene (6 bases). Germline V CDR1 and CDR2: LGHNA, YSLEER. Trimming left V 3 bases short and J 1 base short, with 10 bases between. The CDR3 length is 15 residues. CDR3 region: CASSQGGGSGNTIYF. The CDR3, as DNA: TGCGCCAGCAGCCAGGGAGGGGGATCTGGAAACACCATATATTTT.

V is TRBV9 and J is TRBJ1-1, with D perhaps matching TRBD1 (5 bases). V lost 0 bases and J 3 bases, leaving 9 bases between the germline ends. Germline CDR1 and CDR2: SGDLS and YYNGEE. This CDR3 spans 14 amino acids. The CDR3 nucleotides read TGTGCCAGCAGCGTAGGAGGGGCACACACTGAAGCTTTCTTT. This translates into CASSVGGAHTEAFF.

This clonotype has only a few counts. CDR3 loop: CAISARDGYSGNTIYF. The CDR3 coding sequence is TGTGCCATCAGCGCCCGGGACGGATACTCTGGAAACACCATATATTTT. This chain uses TRBV10-3 with TRBJ1-3; D might be TRBD1 (5 bases). V lost 6 bases to trimming and J lost 0 bases, with 15 bases between them. There are 16 residues in the CDR3. From germline, CDR1 is ENHRY and CDR2 SYGVKD.

This clonotype was counted ten times or more. The chain couples TRBV4-3 to TRBJ2-1, with a possible D match to TRBD2 (7 bases). Trimming took 1 base from V and 4 from J, leaving 17 bases between them. The CDR3 runs to 17 residues. Germline lookup yields CDR1 LGHNA and CDR2 YSLEER. CDR3 sequence (DNA): TGCGCCAGCAGCCAAGCGGTGAAGGGGGGGCTATACAATGAGCAGTTCTTC. It yields the protein CASSQAVKGGLYNEQFF.

This CDR3 is CASSYPTGTAGSPLHF. Written as DNA, the CDR3 is TGTGCCAGCAGCTACCCGACCGGGACAGCAGGTTCACCCCTCCACTTT. This chain uses TRBV7-9 with TRBJ1-6; 7 bases agree with TRBD1. The V and J ends lost 4 bases and 9 bases, in that order; junction bases with no gene match: 12. The CDR3 loop spans 16 amino acids. In germline, CDR1 is SEHNR, CDR2 FQNEAQ (reference sequence).

The V gene is TRBV2, the J gene TRBJ2-7; D might be TRBD2 (5 bases). The CDR3 runs to 12 residues. V gave up 7 bases and J gave up 11 bases, with 18 bases separating them. Germline-derived CDR1 and CDR2 are SNHLY and FYNNEI. CDR3 coding DNA: TGTGCCAGCACGTCCACACCCGGGATCAAGTACTTC. It encodes CASTSTPGIKYF.

The rearrangement joins TRBV7-8 to TRBJ2-5, with 11 bases identical to TRBD2. J lost 4 bases, V lost 1 base, and 8 bases had no gene match. Germline V gene lookup returns CDR1 SGHVS and CDR2 FQNEAQ. The CDR3 is 17 amino acids. The CDR3 here is CASSLGTTSGIAETQYF. In DNA, the CDR3 is TGTGCCAGCAGCTTAGGGACGACTAGCGGGATAGCAGAGACCCAGTACTTC.

This clonotype was seen only a few times. The J gene is TRBJ2-3, the V gene TRBV3-1; TRBD2 matches at 15 bases. Germline V gives CDR1 LGHDT, CDR2 YNNKEL (reference sequence). This CDR3 region has 17 residues. V lost 4 bases and J lost 5; bases outside the gene matches: 7. This CDR3 is CASSPDGTSGGQDTQYF. DNA of the CDR3: TGTGCCAGCAGCCCTGACGGGACTAGCGGGGGGCAAGATACGCAGTATTTT.

This clonotype has just a few counts. The V gene is TRBV2, the J gene TRBJ1-2; the D is unclear. With 4 bases removed from V and 4 bases from J, the gap between germline ends came to 13 bases. Germline values: CDR1 SNHLY, CDR2 FYNNEI. This CDR3 has 14 residues. The CDR3: CASSGTSGGYGYTF. Written as DNA, the CDR3 is TGTGCCAGCAGTGGGACCTCTGGAGGCTATGGCTACACCTTC.